This record covers a single T cell receptor (beta chain). The antigen is unknown. Trimming cost V 2 bases and J 4 bases, with 17 bases left between them. The germline V gene has CDR1 LGHNA and CDR2 YNFKEQ. The CDR3 length is 16 residues. This specimen comes from a study of T cell therapy after organ transplantation. Across the study: Long-term post-therapy blood was drawn 20 to 29 weeks after therapy ended.

Time point specified: 20-29 weeks after completion of therapy. TCRdb's copy holds only in-frame clones and misses some; the assay was immunoSEQ multiplex PCR. The data show about 20,000 clones, with less than 90% seen just once and under 45% held by the top ten. The chain combines TRBV4-2 with TRBJ1-2; D call uncertain. The clonotype was recovered from a human patient who had received a solid organ transplant and had CMV disease. Some T cells may be supplied by the graft donor. The sample was CD8+ T cells from blood, taken after autologous CMV-specific T cell therapy. This chain's CDR3 is CASSQTSPRAVYGYTF. The CDR3 DNA reads as TGTGCCAGCAGCCAAACGTCCCCTAGGGCGGTCTATGGCTACACCTTC.